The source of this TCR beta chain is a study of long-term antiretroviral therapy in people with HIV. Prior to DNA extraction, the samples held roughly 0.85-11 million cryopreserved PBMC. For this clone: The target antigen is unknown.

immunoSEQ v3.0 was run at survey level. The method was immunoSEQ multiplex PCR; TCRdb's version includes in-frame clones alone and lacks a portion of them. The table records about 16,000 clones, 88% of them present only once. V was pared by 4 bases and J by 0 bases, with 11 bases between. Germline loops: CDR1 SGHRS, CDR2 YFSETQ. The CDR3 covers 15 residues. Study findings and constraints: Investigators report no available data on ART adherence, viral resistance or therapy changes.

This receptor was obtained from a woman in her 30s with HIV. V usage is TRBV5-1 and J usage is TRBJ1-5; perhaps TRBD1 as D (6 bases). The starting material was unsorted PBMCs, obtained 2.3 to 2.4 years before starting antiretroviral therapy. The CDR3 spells CASSQSGDSNQPQHF. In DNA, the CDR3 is TGCGCCAGCAGCCAGTCAGGGGATAGCAATCAGCCCCAGCATTTT.